This TCR beta chain was documented in a study of T cell repertoires in cytomegalovirus infection. On this clonotype itself: As yet, its antigen is unknown.

TCRdb fed the reads into MiXCR, producing one record per CDR3 protein. Seen here are around 120,000 distinct CDR3 sequences, under 45% observed once, and the top ten hold 65% to 75%. This CDR3 has 15 amino acids. V was trimmed by 7 bases and J by 0 bases, leaving 12 bases between them. The germline gives CDR1 SGHAT, CDR2 FQNNGV. The sample here was CD8+ T cells from cultured PBMCs, taken from culture after CMV antigen stimulation. V usage is TRBV11-2 and J usage is TRBJ1-4, with D possibly matching TRBD1 (5 bases). This TCR was recovered from a human donor in good health (CMV status not recorded). Some clones in this sample may be carry-over from other donors' samples. The CDR3 protein is CASTPGTSTNEKLFF. DNA for the CDR3: TGTGCCAGCACACCCGGGACCTCAACTAATGAAAAACTGTTTTTT.